This T cell receptor beta chain was recorded in a study of immune evolution from preneoplasia to lung adenocarcinoma. Study-level findings and limits: Top clone frequencies peaked in normal lung, apparently declining through invasive adenocarcinoma.

This table comes from immunoSEQ multiplex PCR, and its TCRdb copy is limited to in-frame clones, with some not included. The sample yields roughly 14,000 clones, 80% to 90% seen once. This clone showed up just a few times. Antigen specificity is unknown. This CDR3 comprises 16 residues. Trimming removed 1 base from V and 9 bases from J, with 22 bases in between. CDR1 and CDR2 (germline): MNHEY, SMNVEV (reference sequence). The chain uses TRBV27 and TRBJ2-7, with D perhaps assigned TRBD1 or TRBD2 (6 bases each). The receptor was isolated from a person aged 65-85 years with lung adenocarcinoma. The specimen sequenced was FFPE minimally invasive lung adenocarcinoma tissue. CDR3 in amino acids: CASSLYGGGLTRGQYF. The CDR3 region has the DNA TGTGCCAGCAGTTTATATGGAGGGGGACTGACACGGGGGCAGTACTTC.